Presented here are 2 T cell receptor beta chains from one specimen sequenced in a study of memory CD4+ T cells and cytomegalovirus serostatus. Clones were read by immunoSEQ multiplex PCR, and TCRdb kept only the in-frame ones, dropping some. The sample lists around 53,000 clones, about 80% occurring once. The sort gate was single viable CD3+CD4+CD8-CD45RO+ cells for memory CD4+ T cells. The source material was memory CD4+ T cells from blood. The source is an adult in good health and CMV-seropositive.

A single count supports this clone. The chain combines TRBV19 with TRBJ2-2; 9 nucleotides agree with TRBD1. Trimming removed 5 bases from V and 1 base from J; junction bases left unmatched: 8. Germline CDR1 is LNHDA and CDR2 is SQIVND (reference sequence). The CDR3 spans 17 residues. CDR3 sequence reads: CASSPPPGQGNTGELFF. As DNA, the CDR3 is TGTGCCAGTAGTCCCCCCCCGGGACAGGGGAACACCGGGGAGCTGTTTTTT.

The chain couples TRBV6-5 to TRBJ1-1; tentative D call: TRBD1 (6 bases). Germline V gene data show CDR1 as MNHEY and CDR2 as SVGAGI. This CDR3 contains 11 residues. Here the CDR3 DNA reads TGTGCTACAGGGCAAAACACTGAAGCTTTCTTT. Translating it yields CATGQNTEAFF.